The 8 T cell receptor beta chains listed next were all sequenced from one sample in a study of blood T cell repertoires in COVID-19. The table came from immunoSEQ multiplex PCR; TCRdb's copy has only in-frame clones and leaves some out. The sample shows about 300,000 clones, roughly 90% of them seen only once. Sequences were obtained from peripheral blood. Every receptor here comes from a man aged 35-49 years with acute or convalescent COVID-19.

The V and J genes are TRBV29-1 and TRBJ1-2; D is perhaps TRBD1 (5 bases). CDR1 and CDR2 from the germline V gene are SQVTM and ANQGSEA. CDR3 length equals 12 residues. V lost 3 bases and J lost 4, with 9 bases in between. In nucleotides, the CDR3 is TGCAGCGTTGACCCCAGGGTCTATGGCTACACCTTC. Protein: CSVDPRVYGYTF.

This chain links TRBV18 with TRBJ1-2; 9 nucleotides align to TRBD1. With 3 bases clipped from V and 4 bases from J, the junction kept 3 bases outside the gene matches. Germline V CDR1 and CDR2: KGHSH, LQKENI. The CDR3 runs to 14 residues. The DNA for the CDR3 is TGTGCCAGCTCACCGGGACAGGGACCCTATGGCTACACCTTC. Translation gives CASSPGQGPYGYTF.

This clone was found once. DNA for the CDR3: TGTGCCATTATAAGGGGTCAACAGAGGAGCTCCTACAATGAGCAGTTCTTC. As protein: CAIIRGQQRSSYNEQFF. The rearrangement uses TRBV7-2 and TRBJ2-1, with D tentatively TRBD1 (5 bases). Trimming took off 10 bases at V and 0 bases at J, with 22 bases between the two ends. The CDR3 consists of 17 residues. From germline, CDR1 is SGHTA and CDR2 FQGNSA.

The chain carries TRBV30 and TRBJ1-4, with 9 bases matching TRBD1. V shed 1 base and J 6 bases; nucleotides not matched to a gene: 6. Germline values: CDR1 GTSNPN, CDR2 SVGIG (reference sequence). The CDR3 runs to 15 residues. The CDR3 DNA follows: TGTGCCTGGAGTGGGGGACAGGGAAGCGATGAAAAACTGTTTTTT. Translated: CAWSGGQGSDEKLFF.

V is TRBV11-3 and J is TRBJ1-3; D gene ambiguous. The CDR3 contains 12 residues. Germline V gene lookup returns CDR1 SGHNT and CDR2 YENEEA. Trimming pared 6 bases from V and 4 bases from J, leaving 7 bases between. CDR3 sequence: CASSGGGNTIYF. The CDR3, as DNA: TGTGCCAGCAGTGGCGGCGGAAACACCATATATTTT.

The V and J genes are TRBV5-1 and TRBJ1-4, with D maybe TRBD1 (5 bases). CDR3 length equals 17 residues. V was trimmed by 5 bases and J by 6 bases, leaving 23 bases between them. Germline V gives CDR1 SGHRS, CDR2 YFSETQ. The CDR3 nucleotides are TGCGCCAGCAGTGGGGCGCCTGGACGGGCAGATCATGAAAAACTGTTTTTT. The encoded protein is CASSGAPGRADHEKLFF. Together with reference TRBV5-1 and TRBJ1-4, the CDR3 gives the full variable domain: KAGVTQTPRYLIKTRGQQVTLSCSPISGHRSVSWYQQTPGQGLQFLFEYFSETQRNKGNFPGRFSGRQFSNSRSEMNVSTLELGDSALYLCASSGAPGRADHEKLFFGSGTQLSVL.

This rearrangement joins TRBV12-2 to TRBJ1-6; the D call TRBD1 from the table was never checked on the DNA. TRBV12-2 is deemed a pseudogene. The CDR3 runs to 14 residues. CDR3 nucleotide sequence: TGTGCAAGTCGCTTAGGACATCCTAACTCACCCCTCCACTTT. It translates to CASRLGHPNSPLHF.

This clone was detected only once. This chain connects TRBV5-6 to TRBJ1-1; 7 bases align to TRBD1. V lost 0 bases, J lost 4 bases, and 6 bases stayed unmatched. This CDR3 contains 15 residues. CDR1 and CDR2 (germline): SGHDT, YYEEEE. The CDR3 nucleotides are TGTGCCAGCAGCTTGGTGGACAGGACGGGCACTGAAGCTTTCTTT. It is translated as CASSLVDRTGTEAFF. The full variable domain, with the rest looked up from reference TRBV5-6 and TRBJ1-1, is DAGVTQSPTHLIKTRGQQVTLRCSPKSGHDTVSWYQQALGQGPQFIFQYYEEEERQRGNFPDRFSGHQFPNYSSELNVNALLLGDSALYLCASSLVDRTGTEAFFGQGTRLTVV.